Shown below are 30 T cell receptor beta chains from a single sample sequenced in a study of T cells in Graves' hyperthyroidism and ophthalmopathy. From RNA transcripts, TCR beta CDR3 regions were amplified. Researchers ran a first-round RT-PCR on the TCR CDR3 using the HTBI primer set. TCRdb re-analysed the multiplex PCR reads in MiXCR, keeping a single row per CDR3 protein. The sample records 250,000 to 300,000 distinct CDR3 sequences, about a sixth being singletons. The sample comprised blood. These TCRs come from a woman aged 60-70 years with Graves' ophthalmopathy.

The rearrangement links TRBV12-3 or TRBV12-4 to TRBJ2-1; tentatively, D is TRBD1 (6 bases). The CDR3 loop spans 15 amino acids. Trimming took 5 bases from V and 3 from J, leaving 14 bases between them. The CDR3 region is CASSLSRGFYNEQFF. The CDR3 DNA reads TGTGCCAGCAGTCTCTCTAGGGGGTTCTACAATGAGCAGTTCTTC.

This clonotype has a count of ten or more. The J gene is TRBJ2-1, the V gene TRBV12-3 or TRBV12-4; 9 nucleotides agree with TRBD1. This CDR3 has 17 amino acids. V lost 7 bases and J lost 4; bases outside the gene matches: 14. DNA for the CDR3: TGTGCCAGCACCATTGTGATCACAGGGGGCGCTTACAATGAGCAGTTCTTC. It is translated as CASTIVITGGAYNEQFF.

This clonotype was seen repeatedly, ten times or more. J is TRBJ2-5 and V is TRBV20-1, with D possibly matching TRBD1 (6 bases). This CDR3 contains 13 residues. Germline CDR1 is DFQATT and CDR2 is SNEGSKA (reference sequence). The V and J ends lost 5 bases and 4 bases respectively, with 14 bases between them. CDR3 region: CSAPQGRGETQYF. The CDR3 region has the DNA TGCAGTGCTCCACAGGGACGGGGAGAGACCCAGTACTTC.

This clonotype was seen repeatedly, ten times or more. J is TRBJ1-4 and V is TRBV19, with 7 bases matching TRBD1. With 5 bases clipped from V and 4 bases from J, the junction kept 4 bases outside the gene matches. Germline V gene lookup returns CDR1 LNHDA and CDR2 SQIVND (reference sequence). CDR3 length equals 14 residues. CDR3 DNA sequence: TGTGCCAGTAGTCGGAACAGGGGTAATGAAAAACTGTTTTTT. Its translation is CASSRNRGNEKLFF.

The chain recombines TRBV5-6 with TRBJ1-2; a possible D gene is TRBD1 (5 bases). Germline-derived CDR1 and CDR2 are SGHDT and YYEEEE. There are 13 residues in the CDR3. V dropped 4 bases and J dropped 4 bases, with 11 bases sitting between them. DNA of the CDR3: TGTGCCAGCAGCCTAACGGGGACCTATGGCTACACCTTC. As protein: CASSLTGTYGYTF.

This clonotype was counted a few times. The chain recombines TRBV18 with TRBJ1-5; the match to TRBD1 covers 8 bases. The germline gives CDR1 KGHSH, CDR2 LQKENI. V dropped 3 bases and J dropped 2; count of bases not matched to a gene: 3. The CDR3 is 15 amino acids. The DNA of the CDR3 is TGTGCCAGCTCACCCCAGGGGGCGGGCAATCAGCCCCAGCATTTT. The encoded protein is CASSPQGAGNQPQHF.

This clonotype showed up just a few times. The CDR3: CASSLVSNGYGYTF. The CDR3 DNA is TGTGCCAGCAGTTTGGTCAGTAACGGCTATGGCTACACCTTC. The chain uses TRBV28 and TRBJ1-2; D gene ambiguous. CDR1 and CDR2 (germline): MDHEN, SYDVKM. CDR3 length equals 14 residues. V lost 3 bases, J lost 4 bases, and 12 bases lay in between.

Ten or more counts support this clonotype. The chain uses TRBV11-1 and TRBJ2-1; 12 nucleotides line up with TRBD2. The CDR3 extends over 16 amino acids. Germline CDR1 SGHAT, CDR2 FQDESV (reference sequence). The ends lost 4 bases at V and 7 bases at J; junction bases unmatched: 8. DNA for the CDR3: TGTGCCAGCAGCTATGAGACTAGCGGGAGAAGTAATGAGCAGTTCTTC. Translation gives CASSYETSGRSNEQFF.

This clonotype occurred a few times. V and J are TRBV7-9 and TRBJ1-1; D unresolved. CDR3 length: 14 residues. Germline CDR1 is SEHNR and CDR2 is FQNEAQ (reference sequence). The germline V and J ends were trimmed by 1 base and 6 bases, with 12 bases remaining between them. CDR3 sequence: CASSLGGHFAEAFF. In DNA form, the CDR3 reads TGTGCCAGCAGCTTAGGAGGGCATTTCGCTGAAGCTTTCTTT.

This clonotype has at least ten counts. V and J are TRBV12-3 or TRBV12-4 and TRBJ2-3; D perhaps matches TRBD1 (5 bases). Trimming pared 6 bases from V and 8 bases from J, leaving 12 bases between. The CDR3 has 12 amino acids. The CDR3 spells CASRNQGITQYF. The CDR3 DNA reads TGTGCCAGCAGAAACCAGGGAATTACGCAGTATTTT.

In this sample, this clonotype turned up many times. The chain uses TRBV5-1 and TRBJ1-5; D ambiguous. V lost 1 base to trimming and J lost 5 bases, with 13 bases between them. Germline V gene data show CDR1 as SGHRS and CDR2 as YFSETQ. The CDR3 contains 15 residues. CDR3 nucleotides: TGCGCCAGCAGCTTGAGTGGTCAGACCCATCAGCCCCAGCATTTT. Protein product: CASSLSGQTHQPQHF. The whole variable domain, filled in from reference TRBV5-1 and TRBJ1-5, reads KAGVTQTPRYLIKTRGQQVTLSCSPISGHRSVSWYQQTPGQGLQFLFEYFSETQRNKGNFPGRFSGRQFSNSRSEMNVSTLELGDSALYLCASSLSGQTHQPQHFGDGTRLSIL.

This clonotype was recorded at least ten times. CDR3 amino acids: CSVVSSGAYEQYF. The CDR3 coding sequence is TGCAGCGTTGTCTCCAGCGGAGCCTACGAGCAGTACTTC. The J gene is TRBJ2-7, the V gene TRBV29-1; D perhaps matches TRBD2 (5 bases). Germline V gene lookup returns CDR1 SQVTM and CDR2 ANQGSEA. The CDR3 is 13 residues long. Trimming took off 4 bases at V and 2 bases at J, with 12 bases between the two ends.

This clonotype was recorded many times. The V call is TRBV2, the J call TRBJ2-2, with TRBD2 identical over 12 bases. Germline V lookup: CDR1 SNHLY, CDR2 FYNNEI. V lost 6 bases, J lost 4 bases, and 6 bases stayed unmatched. The CDR3 is made up of 16 amino acids. The CDR3 DNA sequence: TGTGCCAGCAGGACTGGACTAGCGGGGCGCACCGGGGAGCTGTTTTTT. It is translated as CASRTGLAGRTGELFF.

At least ten counts were recorded for this clonotype. This chain links TRBV6-5 with TRBJ1-2, with D perhaps matching TRBD1 (5 bases). V was cut by 1 base and J by 3 bases, with 18 bases left in between. Germline V lookup: CDR1 MNHEY, CDR2 SVGAGI. The CDR3 contains 17 residues. CDR3 sequence (DNA): TGTGCCAGCAGTTACTACGCAGAATCCGGGACGGACTATGGCTACACCTTC. This encodes CASSYYAESGTDYGYTF.

This clonotype was found many times. In DNA form, the CDR3 reads TGCAGCGCTAGCGGCTTTAAGGTAGATACGCAGTATTTT. It codes for CSASGFKVDTQYF. The rearrangement uses TRBV29-1 and TRBJ2-3; the match to TRBD2 covers 7 bases. The V gene end was trimmed by 7 bases and the J gene end by 5 bases; junction bases not matched to a gene: 9. CDR3 size: 13 residues. Germline V gene sequence: CDR1 SQVTM, CDR2 ANQGSEA.

This clonotype was seen repeatedly, ten times or more. The chain combines TRBV30 with TRBJ1-1; possibly TRBD1 for D (5 bases). The germline V gene has CDR1 GTSNPN and CDR2 SVGIG (reference sequence). V lost 4 bases and J 3 bases, leaving 12 bases between the germline ends. CDR3 size: 13 residues. CDR3 sequence (DNA): TGTGCCTGGATCGGCAGGGTATACACTGAAGCTTTCTTT. It codes for CAWIGRVYTEAFF. The full variable domain, completed using reference TRBV30 and TRBJ1-1, is SQTIHQWPATLVQPVGSPLSLECTVEGTSNPNLYWYRQAAGRGLQLLFYSVGIGQISSEVPQNLSASRPQDRQFILSSKKLLLSDSGFYLCAWIGRVYTEAFFGQGTRLTVV.

This clonotype occurred many times. The genes are TRBV11-2 and TRBJ2-1; perhaps TRBD2 as D (5 bases). The CDR3 extends over 12 amino acids. Germline CDR1 reads SGHAT; CDR2 reads FQNNGV. V was clipped by 0 bases and J by 11 bases, with 8 bases between them. The CDR3, as DNA: TGTGCCAGCAGCTTAGAACGACTAAAGCAGTTCTTC. Its protein product is CASSLERLKQFF.

On this clonotype itself: This may be a read error, as it is one base from a much larger clone. The genes are TRBV6-1 and TRBJ2-5, with D possibly being TRBD1 (5 bases). Trimming took off 3 bases at V and 2 bases at J, with 13 bases between the two ends. The CDR3 sequence is 15 residues long. CDR1 and CDR2 from the germline V gene are MNHNS and SASEGT. The CDR3 DNA reads TGTGCCAGCAGTGAGTCCCAGGGATATCAAGAGACCCAGTACTTC. Translation gives CASSESQGYQETQYF.

This clonotype was counted many times. The chain uses TRBV7-2 and TRBJ2-7, with D perhaps TRBD2 (5 bases). The CDR3 length is 14 residues. Germline CDR1 SGHTA, CDR2 FQGNSA. Trimming took off 1 base at V and 6 bases at J, with 13 bases between the two ends. The CDR3 DNA reads as TGTGCCAGCAGCTTAGTAGGGCGGGCCTCCGAGCAGTACTTC. Encoded protein: CASSLVGRASEQYF.

This clonotype was recorded many times. This chain uses TRBV6-1 with TRBJ2-7, with TRBD1 matching 8 bases. V lost 4 bases to trimming and J lost 6 bases; unmatched junction nucleotides: 8. The CDR3 loop spans 14 amino acids. CDR1 is MNHNS and CDR2 is SASEGT in the germline V gene. CDR3 loop: CASSGAGQVSEQYF. DNA of the CDR3: TGTGCCAGCAGTGGCGCGGGACAGGTATCCGAGCAGTACTTC.

This clonotype was seen repeatedly, ten times or more. The chain joins TRBV12-3 or TRBV12-4 to TRBJ2-1; no reliable D call. The CDR3 length is 15 residues. V was trimmed by 7 bases and J by 6 bases, leaving 19 bases between them. CDR3 amino acids: CASTLGSSRSNEQFF. For the CDR3, the DNA is TGTGCCAGCACCTTAGGGTCTAGTCGAAGCAATGAGCAGTTCTTC.

This clonotype was seen a handful of times. This chain connects TRBV20-1 to TRBJ1-3, with D possibly matching TRBD1 (6 bases). The CDR3 spans 14 residues. Germline V gene lookup returns CDR1 DFQATT and CDR2 SNEGSKA (reference sequence). Trimming took 3 bases from V and 2 from J, leaving 11 bases between them. Here the CDR3 DNA reads TGCAGTGCTAGTATTCCAGGGGCTGGAAACACCATATATTTT. Protein sequence: CSASIPGAGNTIYF.

The chain joins TRBV20-1 to TRBJ1-2, with TRBD1 matching 7 bases. Trimming took 6 bases from V and 3 from J; bases not matched to a gene: 10. The CDR3 totals 14 residues. CDR1 and CDR2 (germline): DFQATT, SNEGSKA (reference sequence). The CDR3: CSARRQGVDYGYTF. In nucleotides, the CDR3 is TGCAGTGCCAGGAGACAGGGTGTTGACTATGGCTACACCTTC.

Ten or more counts support this clonotype. J is TRBJ2-1 and V is TRBV29-1; D gene uncertain. Germline assignment: CDR1 SQVTM and CDR2 ANQGSEA. V lost 4 bases to trimming and J lost 0 bases, with 10 bases between them. The CDR3 is made up of 14 amino acids. CDR3 coding DNA: TGCAGCGTTGGATTGGTCAGCTCCTACAATGAGCAGTTCTTC. Amino acid sequence: CSVGLVSSYNEQFF.

V usage is TRBV10-1 and J usage is TRBJ2-1; TRBD2 matches at 8 bases. The CDR3 consists of 15 residues. The trim removed 8 bases at V and 1 base at J, leaving 7 bases unmatched. CDR1 WNHNN and CDR2 SYGVQD come from the germline V gene (reference sequence). The CDR3 region is CASGPSGRSYNEQFF. In nucleotides, the CDR3 is TGCGCCAGCGGTCCTAGCGGGCGTTCCTACAATGAGCAGTTCTTC.

This clonotype was seen ten or more times. The chain recombines TRBV11-2 with TRBJ1-1, with TRBD1 identical over 9 bases. Germline trimming cut 3 bases from V and 2 bases from J; bases unmatched to any gene: 10. CDR1 SGHAT and CDR2 FQNNGV come from the germline V gene. This CDR3 has 17 amino acids. CDR3 in DNA: TGTGCCAGCAGCTTCTACGGGGGGACAGGGTACAACACTGAAGCTTTCTTT. It codes for CASSFYGGTGYNTEAFF.

V gene TRBV12-3 or TRBV12-4 combines with J gene TRBJ2-5, with a tentative D call TRBD2 (5 bases). The CDR3 is made up of 17 amino acids. Trimming took off 2 bases at V and 7 bases at J, with 23 bases between the two ends. In DNA form, the CDR3 reads TGTGCCAGCAGTTTACCCCTTGGGTTAGTGGGCGGAGGGACCCAGTACTTC. Translated, it gives CASSLPLGLVGGGTQYF.

A few counts support this clonotype. This sequence joins TRBV7-8 and TRBJ2-3, with 8 nucleotides matching TRBD1. The CDR3 spans 16 residues. Per the germline V gene, CDR1 is SGHVS and CDR2 is FQNEAQ. V lost 5 bases and J lost 1; bases outside the gene matches: 8. The CDR3 DNA is TGTGCCAGCAGCAGAGGACAGGGCTTAGGCACAGATACGCAGTATTTT. Its translation is CASSRGQGLGTDTQYF.

The chain has TRBV10-3 and TRBJ2-2; D is uncertain. V shed 0 bases and J shed 1 base, with 3 bases lying between them. This CDR3 is built from 14 residues. Germline-derived CDR1 and CDR2 are ENHRY and SYGVKD. CDR3 region: CAISESGNTGELFF. For the CDR3, the DNA is TGTGCCATCAGTGAGTCAGGGAACACCGGGGAGCTGTTTTTT.

The chain joins TRBV4-3 to TRBJ2-2; D is unclear. V lost 3 bases, J lost 4 bases, and 6 bases lay in between. The CDR3 loop spans 13 amino acids. The germline gives CDR1 LGHNA, CDR2 YSLEER. The CDR3 sequence is CASSHRTTGELFF. The CDR3 coding sequence is TGCGCCAGCAGCCACAGGACCACCGGGGAGCTGTTTTTT.